This TCR beta chain was captured in a study of cytomegalovirus exposure and HLA in healthy donors (dated by TCRdb to 2017 to 2019). Regarding the study in general: In an earlier analysis of some 550 of the donors, 250 to 350 Gb of sequence data and 95 million to 130 million unique TCR beta sequences from about 190 million T cells were reported. An early release covering more than 500 HLA-typed donors comprised about 300 gigabases of sequencing data and tens of millions of unique TCR sequences. Among the roughly 400 genotyped donors, 81% belonged to the genetic ancestry cluster associated with self-reported Caucasian donors. The aim of the study was to test whether cataloging public T cell receptors could identify signatures of past pathogen exposure. The T cell repertoires of roughly 660 subjects were profiled by immunosequencing and related to cytomegalovirus serostatus. In addition to the first cohort of about 650 subjects, a separate validation cohort of 130 or so different subjects was used. The study combined high-throughput TCR immunosequencing, statistical association of individual TCRs with disease status, and machine learning to predict cytomegalovirus infection status. A later analysis re-examined previously published TCR beta repertoires from roughly 720 donors and added high-resolution HLA genotyping to investigate patterns of TCR occurrence. Rather than drawing on any new phenotypic data, the later analysis identified candidate immune exposures from TCR beta sequences and the way those sequences occurred across donors. An earlier analysis of a few hundred of the donors applied high-throughput TCR beta sequencing to assess whether each TCR beta V gene segment acted as functional or pseudogenic. Alongside the repertoire data, information on donor age, sex, ethnicity and CMV serostatus was compiled. In a later genetic analysis, genome-wide SNP genotypes for about 55% of the roughly 700 donors were used, and that subset was treated as a discovery cohort. Every repertoire in the discovery cohort had been generated on one and the same sequencing platform. Both class I and class II loci were covered by HLA typing, at four-digit resolution. The number of typed donors differed by locus: about 620-630 for A, B, C, DRB1 and DQB1; 500 to 550 for DQA1; approximately 600 for DPA1; and about 470 for DPB1. Four or five DR-DQ haplotypes were treated as single units for association and clustering because of strong linkage in the cohort. Among around 400 genotyped donors of the cohort, an average of around 220,000 unique TCR beta nucleotide sequences was sequenced per donor, of which roughly 17% were non-productive. Here is what the overall study found, with its caveats: Linkage disequilibrium might explain the correlated functional status among segregating V segments, but an unknown experimental factor could not be excluded. Because some donors lacked HLA typing at each locus, the association tests relied only on the typed subset. Several of the top co-occurrence clusters appeared to be linked to parvovirus B19, influenza, CMV and Epstein-Barr virus, according to a later analysis. An association between a missense DCLRE1C variant and V-gene and J-gene trimming of TCR beta chains was found in a later genetic analysis and replicated in an independent cohort. Across donors, most TCR sequences were observed very rarely, whereas some public TCRs were present in many individuals. In a later analysis, the rate of TCR association differed among HLA loci, with DRB1 alleles having the most associated TCRs and HLA-C alleles having the fewest. Presence/absence analyses assumed roughly uniform sequencing depth across donors, an assumption that may not hold. The earlier analysis of a few hundred of the donors excluded roughly 17 rarely observed V segments, including chromosome 9 orphons, because counts were too low. When HLA alleles, especially DR and DQ, strongly co-occurred, attributing TCR associations to individual alleles was difficult. Some IMGT-functional V segments, including TRBV6-2 and TRBV6-3, could not be distinguished by the 87-base-pair reads and were therefore excluded. Cytomegalovirus status was reported to be diagnosed by the classifier with high specificity and sensitivity in both the original and validation cohorts. The authors suggested that the approach could potentially be extended to other disease states and immunological phenotypes. A further reported finding was that TCR beta sequences accurately predicted the HLA-A and HLA-B alleles for most subjects in the first cohort. In vitro tests confirmed that three of the cytomegalovirus-associated TCR beta chains recognize cytomegalovirus antigens. In a later analysis, most CMV-associated TCR beta chains were found to appear HLA-restricted, with HLA associations seemingly driven largely by CMV exposure. The sequencing pipeline was judged likely to have produced a cluster of highly shared sequence variants as a technical artifact. Immune exposure information for the cohort was limited to CMV serostatus. A later analysis associated 17,000 or so TCR beta sequences with specific HLA alleles at a false discovery rate of 0.05. A later genetic analysis reported fewer N-insertions in productive TCRs among donors in an Asian-associated ancestry cluster than the roughly 720-donor mean. A total of fewer than 200 TCR beta chains were listed by the study as associated with cytomegalovirus. Only TCR beta chains were sequenced in this cohort, and the absence of alpha or paired-chain data limited detectable features. Compared with equally common non-associated chains, HLA-associated TCR beta chains in a later analysis were more clonally expanded and had lower generation probabilities. An earlier analysis of approximately 570 of the donors showed that most TCR beta V segments appeared in productive rearrangements either about 87% or about 30% of the time, which broadly matched IMGT annotations.

Preparation of the library involved the immunoSEQ multiplex PCR assay. For the multiplex PCR, a mixture combining 60 forward primers for TCR Vbeta segments and 13 reverse primers for TCR Jbeta segments was used. A multiplex PCR assay on genomic DNA amplified the CDR3 region of rearranged TCR beta genes. The Illumina HiSeq System was used to sequence the amplified TCR beta libraries as 87-base-pair reads. The original methods were these. In a later analysis, tens of millions of unique TCR beta chains were counted across the 666 repertoires, and about 9.9 million of these chains were shared by at least two donors. Raw reads were error-corrected and collapsed into unique sequences with a nearest-neighbor algorithm that merged closely related sequences to remove PCR and sequencing errors. Alignment of CDR3 sequences to IMGT reference sequences was used to assign V, D and J gene segments. For a sequence to be retained, a match of at least six nucleotides was required to both a V gene segment and a J gene segment. A rearrangement was called productive if the CDR3 had no stop codons and remained in frame with V and J, and every other rearrangement was called non-productive. Following IMGT convention, CDR3 was defined as the stretch from the second conserved V-encoded cysteine to the conserved J-encoded phenylalanine. Sequences without an unambiguous match to a single V gene segment were excluded from the earlier analysis of over 500 of the donors. An earlier analysis of some 610 of the donors called V segments functional above 56.7% productive rearrangements and segregating when the between-donor standard deviation exceeded 5%. To diagnose cytomegalovirus status from the catalog of TCR beta chain sequences, a statistical classification framework was built. A later analysis assigned V and J genes by comparing TCR nucleotide sequences with IMGT/GENE-DB human TR gene sequences. Using the TCRdist pipeline, a later analysis assigned CDR3 sequences along with most-parsimonious VDJ recombination scenarios. A later analysis defined each TCR beta chain by its CDR3 amino acid sequence plus V-gene family, and excluded reads lacking a unique V-gene family. A later analysis removed roughly 590 highly shared, low-generation-probability nucleotide sequences to deal with suspected cross-contamination and a sequencing artifact. A later analysis calculated a clonal expansion index for each public chain from normalized within-repertoire ranks of inferred template counts. A later analysis computed generation probabilities with a VDJ recombination model fitted to out-of-frame rearrangements, and checked the results against IGoR. In a later analysis, hypergeometric tests were used to score TCR-TCR, TCR-HLA and TCR-CMV co-occurrence, with a repertoire-size bias correction applied to TCR pairs. A later analysis estimated false discovery rates by permuting HLA or CMV assignments 20 times. In a later analysis, co-occurring TCRs were grouped using DBSCAN, and TCRdist sequence similarity was added for clustering within HLA-allele-positive subsets. For co-occurrence clustering, repertoires with fewer than 30,000 or more than 120,000 public chains were excluded, along with a handful of repertoires with anomalous nucleotide sharing. TCRdb obtained this table from immuneACCESS and retained in-frame rearrangements with V and J assigned. These tables miss some clones; where compared with another copy, unresolved V genes account for less than half of the shortfall, and the remainder is unexplained. D and trimming were read from the DNA, whereas the V and J calls and clone size are those reported in that table. Across this sample there are more than 85,000 clones, with around 68% seen only once. The ten most abundant clones make up 0.95% to 1.5% of the sample.

In total, fewer than 750 healthy bone marrow donors made up the cohort. At the time of sampling, every cohort member was nominally healthy, though immune exposures that went unrecorded were likely present. The donor was CMV seronegative and belonged to the group of 350 to 400 seronegative cohort members. A peripheral blood sample was collected from each donor, and TCR beta sequencing was performed on peripheral blood mononuclear cells. Genomic DNA was extracted from the blood cell samples with the Qiagen DNeasy Blood Extraction Kit. In regard to this clone: It lacks a known antigen. No base quality values were provided; no much bigger clone lies one nucleotide off.

The CDR3 measures 14 amino acids from cysteine to phenylalanine. Left in the record is the CDR3 DNA by itself, 42 bases read in frame from the first base. From V the trimming removes 6 bases and from J it removes 1 base, while the gene matches leave 2 bases of the junction unaccounted for. From a lookup of the germline V gene, CDR1 and CDR2 are MRHNA and SNTAGT. The chain is assembled from TRBV6-4 and TRBJ2-2; 7 middle bases align to TRBD1. Sequencing used PBMCs. This clonotype originated in a female donor in good health and CMV-seronegative. The encoded CDR3 is CASSGTENTGELFF. The nucleotides read TGTGCCAGCAGCGGGACAGAGAACACCGGGGAGCTGTTTTTT.